This entry lists 13 T cell receptor beta chains sequenced from one sample in a study of blood T cell repertoires in COVID-19. This table comes from immunoSEQ multiplex PCR, and its TCRdb copy is limited to in-frame clones, with some not included. The sample holds 70,000 to 95,000 clones, around four fifths seen once. The sequencing input was peripheral blood. The receptor source for this set is a human donor in a cohort sampled during active COVID-19.

V is TRBV19 and J is TRBJ1-5, with D possibly matching TRBD1 (5 bases). The CDR3 covers 14 residues. V shed 6 bases and J shed 7 bases, with 16 bases lying between them. CDR1 and CDR2 from the germline V gene are LNHDA and SQIVND (reference sequence). CDR3 nucleotides: TGTGCCAGTAGAACCTTGGGAACAGGACAGCCCCAGCATTTT. Its translation: CASRTLGTGQPQHF. Full variable domain (remainder filled in from reference TRBV19 and TRBJ1-5): DGGITQSPKYLFRKEGQNVTLSCEQNLNHDAMYWYRQDPGQGLRLIYYSQIVNDFQKGDIAEGYSVSREKKESFPLTVTSAQKNPTAFYLCASRTLGTGQPQHFGDGTRLSIL.

The gene calls are TRBV18 and TRBJ2-1; 7 nucleotides line up with TRBD2. Germline V lookup: CDR1 KGHSH, CDR2 LQKENI. The CDR3 runs to 14 residues. V lost 4 bases, J lost 9 bases, and 9 bases stayed unmatched. CDR3: CASSLEVLASEQFF. CDR3 DNA sequence: TGTGCCAGCTCACTGGAGGTACTAGCGAGTGAGCAGTTCTTC.

This clone was observed a few times. CDR3 coding DNA: TGTGCCAGCAGTTACTCGAGGACAGCTAATTCACCCCTCCACTTT. This gives the protein CASSYSRTANSPLHF. The chain employs TRBV6-5 and TRBJ1-6, with D possibly TRBD1 on 6 matching bases. In germline, CDR1 is MNHEY, CDR2 SVGAGI. This CDR3 region has 15 residues. Trimming stripped 0 bases from V and 6 bases from J, with 9 bases between.

CDR3 nucleotides: TGTGCCAGCAGCTTTACAGGGACGACCTACGAGCAGTACTTC. This sequence encodes CASSFTGTTYEQYF. V usage is TRBV11-2 and J usage is TRBJ2-7; the D gene is possibly TRBD1 (6 bases). Germline V gene sequence: CDR1 SGHAT, CDR2 FQNNGV. With 3 bases removed from V and 2 bases from J, the gap between germline ends came to 11 bases. The length of the CDR3 is 14 residues.

This chain joins TRBV6-1 and TRBJ2-1, with 11 bases lining up with TRBD1. The germline V gene has CDR1 MNHNS and CDR2 SASEGT. The length of the CDR3 is 20 residues. The V gene end was trimmed by 4 bases and the J gene end by 2 bases; junction bases not matched to a gene: 16. The CDR3 nucleotides are TGTGCCAGCAGTGTACGGGACAGGGGGAGAGCGGGAGTGACCTACAATGAGCAGTTCTTC. It is translated as CASSVRDRGRAGVTYNEQFF.

Here the CDR3 reads CASSFEAGGTDTQYF. CDR3 nucleotides: TGTGCCAGCAGCTTTGAAGCGGGGGGCACAGATACGCAGTATTTT. V and J are TRBV7-8 and TRBJ2-3; 8 bases agree with TRBD2. Germline CDR1 and CDR2: SGHVS and FQNEAQ. With V trimmed by 3 bases and J by 1 base, 3 bases remained unmatched. The CDR3 is 15 amino acids.

This clone has just a few counts. The chain carries TRBV4-2 and TRBJ1-5; 7 bases map to TRBD1. Trimming took 4 bases from V and 1 from J; bases not matched to a gene: 10. The CDR3 runs 17 residues. CDR1 and CDR2 from the germline V gene are LGHNA and YNFKEQ. CDR3 nucleotides: TGTGCCAGCAGCCCCTCCACCCAGGGGGGAAGCAATCAGCCCCAGCATTTT. The encoded protein is CASSPSTQGGSNQPQHF.

The rearrangement joins TRBV19 to TRBJ1-2; D is perhaps TRBD1 (6 bases). Germline CDR1 and CDR2: LNHDA and SQIVND (reference sequence). The length of the CDR3 is 15 residues. Trimming shortened V by 3 bases and J by 5 bases, and 16 bases separated the two germline ends. The DNA of the CDR3 is TGTGCCAGTAGTATCCCCCCCGGGACAAGTTATGGCTACACCTTC. Its protein is CASSIPPGTSYGYTF.

This sequence joins TRBV19 and TRBJ2-4; 9 nucleotides agree with TRBD1. This CDR3 comprises 13 residues. Unmatched junction bases numbered 2, after V lost 7 bases and J lost 4 bases. Germline values: CDR1 LNHDA, CDR2 SQIVND (reference sequence). CDR3 coding DNA: TGTGCCAGTACGGGGACAGGGAAAAACATTCAGTACTTC. As protein: CASTGTGKNIQYF. The complete variable domain, with remaining parts taken from reference TRBV19 and TRBJ2-4, reads DGGITQSPKYLFRKEGQNVTLSCEQNLNHDAMYWYRQDPGQGLRLIYYSQIVNDFQKGDIAEGYSVSREKKESFPLTVTSAQKNPTAFYLCASTGTGKNIQYFGAGTRLSVL.

The chain recombines TRBV5-1 with TRBJ2-7; 11 bases align to TRBD2. In germline, CDR1 is SGHRS, CDR2 YFSETQ. V lost 5 bases, J lost 5 bases, and 6 bases stayed unmatched. The CDR3 is made up of 14 amino acids. The CDR3 region is CASRRTSGSHEQYF. The CDR3 DNA reads TGCGCCAGCAGGAGGACTAGCGGGTCCCACGAGCAGTACTTC. The whole variable domain, remainder taken from reference TRBV5-1 and TRBJ2-7, is KAGVTQTPRYLIKTRGQQVTLSCSPISGHRSVSWYQQTPGQGLQFLFEYFSETQRNKGNFPGRFSGRQFSNSRSEMNVSTLELGDSALYLCASRRTSGSHEQYFGPGTRLTVT.

This chain joins TRBV13 and TRBJ2-3, with D possibly being TRBD2 (5 bases). Germline lookup yields CDR1 PRHDT and CDR2 FYEKMQ (reference sequence). V lost 4 bases and J 2 bases, leaving 19 bases between the germline ends. The CDR3 spans 17 residues. In DNA, the CDR3 is TGTGCCAGCAGCTCACTCGCCGCAACGGGGAACACAGATACGCAGTATTTT. Translation gives CASSSLAATGNTDTQYF.

This clone is medium-sized. The chain uses TRBV7-2 and TRBJ1-1, with D tentatively TRBD1 (5 bases). Trimming removed 5 bases from V and 6 bases from J, with 19 bases in between. There are 15 residues in the CDR3. Germline V gene sequence: CDR1 SGHTA, CDR2 FQGNSA. The CDR3 sequence is CASSPGGGVRAEAFF. The CDR3 coding sequence is TGTGCCAGCAGCCCCGGAGGCGGGGTCAGGGCTGAAGCTTTCTTT.

The chain joins TRBV19 to TRBJ2-2, with D tentatively TRBD1 (6 bases). V was clipped by 4 bases and J by 0 bases, with 6 bases between them. Germline CDR1 LNHDA, CDR2 SQIVND (reference sequence). There are 14 residues in the CDR3. CDR3 sequence reads: CASSRTANTGELFF. In nucleotides, the CDR3 is TGTGCCAGTAGTAGGACAGCGAACACCGGGGAGCTGTTTTTT.